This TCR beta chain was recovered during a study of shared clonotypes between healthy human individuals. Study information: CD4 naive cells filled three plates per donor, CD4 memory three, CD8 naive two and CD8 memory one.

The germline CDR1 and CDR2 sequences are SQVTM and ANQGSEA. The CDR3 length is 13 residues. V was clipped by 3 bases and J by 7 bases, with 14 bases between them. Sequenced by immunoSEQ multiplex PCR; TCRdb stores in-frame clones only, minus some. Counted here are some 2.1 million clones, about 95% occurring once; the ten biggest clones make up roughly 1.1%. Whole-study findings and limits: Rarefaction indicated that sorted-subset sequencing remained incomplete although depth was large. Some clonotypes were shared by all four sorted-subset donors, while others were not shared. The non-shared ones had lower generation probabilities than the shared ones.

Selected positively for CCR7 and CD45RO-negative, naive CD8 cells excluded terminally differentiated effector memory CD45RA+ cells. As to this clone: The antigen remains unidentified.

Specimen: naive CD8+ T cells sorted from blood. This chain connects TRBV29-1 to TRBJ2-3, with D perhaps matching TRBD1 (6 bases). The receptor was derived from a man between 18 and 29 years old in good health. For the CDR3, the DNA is TGCAGCGTTGATGAGGGGGTGATCCATACGCAGTATTTT. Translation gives CSVDEGVIHTQYF.